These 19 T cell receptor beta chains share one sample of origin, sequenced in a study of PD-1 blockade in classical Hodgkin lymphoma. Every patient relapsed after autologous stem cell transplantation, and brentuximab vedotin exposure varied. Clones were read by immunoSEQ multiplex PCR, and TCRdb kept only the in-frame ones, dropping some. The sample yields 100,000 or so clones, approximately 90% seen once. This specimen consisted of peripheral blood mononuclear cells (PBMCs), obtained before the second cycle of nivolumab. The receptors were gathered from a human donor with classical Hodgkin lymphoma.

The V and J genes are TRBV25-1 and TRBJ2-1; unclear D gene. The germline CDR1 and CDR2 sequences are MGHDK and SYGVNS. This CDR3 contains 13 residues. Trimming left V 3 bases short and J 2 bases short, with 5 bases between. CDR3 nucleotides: TGTGCCAGCAGTGATAGGCCCTACAATGAGCAGTTCTTC. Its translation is CASSDRPYNEQFF.

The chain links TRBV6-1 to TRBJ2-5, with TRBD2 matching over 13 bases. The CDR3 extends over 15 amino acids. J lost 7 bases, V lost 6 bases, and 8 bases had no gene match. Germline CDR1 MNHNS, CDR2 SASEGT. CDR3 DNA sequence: TGTGCCAGCAGCCGACTAGCGGGGGGCTTGGGGACCCAGTACTTC. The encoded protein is CASSRLAGGLGTQYF.

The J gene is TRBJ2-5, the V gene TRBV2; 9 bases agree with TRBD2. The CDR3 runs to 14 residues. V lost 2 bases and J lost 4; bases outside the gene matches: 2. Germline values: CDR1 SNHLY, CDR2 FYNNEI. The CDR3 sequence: CASSELGLAETQYF. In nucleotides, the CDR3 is TGTGCCAGCAGTGAATTGGGACTAGCAGAGACCCAGTACTTC.

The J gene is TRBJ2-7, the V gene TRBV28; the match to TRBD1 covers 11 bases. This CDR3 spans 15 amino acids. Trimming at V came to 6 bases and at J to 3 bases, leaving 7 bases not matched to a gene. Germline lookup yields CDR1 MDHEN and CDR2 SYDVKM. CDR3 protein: CASRSTGTGGYEQYF. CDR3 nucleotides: TGTGCCAGCAGATCAACCGGGACAGGGGGCTACGAGCAGTACTTC.

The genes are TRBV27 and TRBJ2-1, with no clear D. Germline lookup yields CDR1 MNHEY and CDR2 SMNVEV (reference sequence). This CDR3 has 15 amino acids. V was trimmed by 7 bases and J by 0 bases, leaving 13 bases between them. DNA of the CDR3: TGTGCCAGCACCTCCGCCGGTAGCTCCTACAATGAGCAGTTCTTC. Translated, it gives CASTSAGSSYNEQFF.

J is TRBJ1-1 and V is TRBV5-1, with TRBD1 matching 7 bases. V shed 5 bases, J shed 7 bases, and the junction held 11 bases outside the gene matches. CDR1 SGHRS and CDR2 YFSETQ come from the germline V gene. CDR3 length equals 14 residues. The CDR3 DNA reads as TGCGCCAGCAGAAAACAGGGGATTGACAATGAAGCTTTCTTT. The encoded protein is CASRKQGIDNEAFF.

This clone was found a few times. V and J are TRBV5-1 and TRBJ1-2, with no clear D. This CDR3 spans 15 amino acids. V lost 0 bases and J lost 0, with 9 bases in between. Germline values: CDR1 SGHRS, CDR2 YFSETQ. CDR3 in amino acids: CASSLGGGSNYGYTF. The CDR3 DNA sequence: TGCGCCAGCAGCTTGGGTGGAGGTTCTAACTATGGCTACACCTTC.

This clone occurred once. In nucleotides, the CDR3 is TGCAGCGTTGTACGGGCAGACCTCTATGGCTACACCTTC. This translates into CSVVRADLYGYTF. This chain connects TRBV29-1 to TRBJ1-2; D call uncertain. Germline V gives CDR1 SQVTM, CDR2 ANQGSEA. The CDR3 contains 13 residues. The V and J ends lost 4 bases and 4 bases respectively, with 13 bases between them.

The CDR3 protein is CASSSQGGQETQYF. CDR3 bases: TGTGCCAGCAGCTCTCAGGGGGGGCAAGAGACCCAGTACTTC. The rearrangement links TRBV11-1 to TRBJ2-5; D may be TRBD1 or TRBD2 (7 bases each). Germline CDR1 reads SGHAT; CDR2 reads FQDESV (reference sequence). Trimming shortened V by 4 bases and J by 2 bases, and 11 bases separated the two germline ends. This CDR3 spans 14 amino acids.

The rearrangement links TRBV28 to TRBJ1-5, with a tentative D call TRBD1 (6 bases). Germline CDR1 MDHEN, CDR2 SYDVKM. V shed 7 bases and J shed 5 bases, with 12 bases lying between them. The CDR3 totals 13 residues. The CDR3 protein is CASKVQGHQPQHF. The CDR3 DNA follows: TGTGCCAGCAAAGTACAGGGTCATCAGCCCCAGCATTTT.

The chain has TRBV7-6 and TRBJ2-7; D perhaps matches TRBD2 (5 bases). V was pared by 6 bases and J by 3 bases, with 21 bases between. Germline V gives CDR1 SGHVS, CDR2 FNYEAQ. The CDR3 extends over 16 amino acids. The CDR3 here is CASSYAGGSEVYEQYF. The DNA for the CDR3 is TGTGCCAGCAGTTACGCCGGCGGGTCGGAGGTCTACGAGCAGTACTTC.

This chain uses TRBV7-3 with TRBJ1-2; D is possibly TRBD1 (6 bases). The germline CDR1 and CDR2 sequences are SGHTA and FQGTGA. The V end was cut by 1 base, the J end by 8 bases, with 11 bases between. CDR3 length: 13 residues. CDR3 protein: CASSLMTGSGYTF. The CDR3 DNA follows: TGTGCCAGCAGCTTAATGACAGGCAGCGGCTACACCTTC.

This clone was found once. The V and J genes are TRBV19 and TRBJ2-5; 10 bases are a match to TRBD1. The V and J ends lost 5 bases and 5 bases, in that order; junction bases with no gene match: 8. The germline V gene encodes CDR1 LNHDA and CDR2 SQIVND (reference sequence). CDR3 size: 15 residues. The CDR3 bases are TGTGCCAGTAGTCACCGGGACAGGGGAGGGGAGACCCAGTACTTC. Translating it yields CASSHRDRGGETQYF. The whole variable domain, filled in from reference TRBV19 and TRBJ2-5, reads DGGITQSPKYLFRKEGQNVTLSCEQNLNHDAMYWYRQDPGQGLRLIYYSQIVNDFQKGDIAEGYSVSREKKESFPLTVTSAQKNPTAFYLCASSHRDRGGETQYFGPGTRLLVL.

CDR3 bases: TGTGCCAGCAGCCCAGAGACAGGGTCCCGCTACGAGCAGTACTTC. Its protein is CASSPETGSRYEQYF. The rearrangement links TRBV5-6 to TRBJ2-7, with 7 bases lining up with TRBD1. The CDR3 length is 15 residues. CDR1 SGHDT and CDR2 YYEEEE come from the germline V gene. V shed 4 bases and J 3 bases; nucleotides not matched to a gene: 10.

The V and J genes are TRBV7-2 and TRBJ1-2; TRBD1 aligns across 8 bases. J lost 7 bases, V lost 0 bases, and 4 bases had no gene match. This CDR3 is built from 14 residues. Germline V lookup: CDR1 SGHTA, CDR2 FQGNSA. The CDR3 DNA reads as TGTGCCAGCAGCTTAGCACAGGGGGGCGGTGGCTACACCTTC. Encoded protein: CASSLAQGGGGYTF.

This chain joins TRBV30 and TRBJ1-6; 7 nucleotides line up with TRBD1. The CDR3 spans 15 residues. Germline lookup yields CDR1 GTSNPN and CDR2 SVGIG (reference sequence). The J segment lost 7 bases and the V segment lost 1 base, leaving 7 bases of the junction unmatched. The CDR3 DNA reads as TGTGCCTGGAGTGCCCTCCGGGACAGCAATTCACCCCTCCACTTT. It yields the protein CAWSALRDSNSPLHF. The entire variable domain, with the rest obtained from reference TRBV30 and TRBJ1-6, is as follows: SQTIHQWPATLVQPVGSPLSLECTVEGTSNPNLYWYRQAAGRGLQLLFYSVGIGQISSEVPQNLSASRPQDRQFILSSKKLLLSDSGFYLCAWSALRDSNSPLHFGNGTRLTVT.

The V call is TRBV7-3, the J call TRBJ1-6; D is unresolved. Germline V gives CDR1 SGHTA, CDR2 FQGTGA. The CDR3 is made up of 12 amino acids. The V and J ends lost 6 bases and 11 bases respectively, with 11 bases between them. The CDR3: CASSNGIPPLHF. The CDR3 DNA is TGTGCCAGCAGTAACGGCATCCCACCCCTCCACTTT.

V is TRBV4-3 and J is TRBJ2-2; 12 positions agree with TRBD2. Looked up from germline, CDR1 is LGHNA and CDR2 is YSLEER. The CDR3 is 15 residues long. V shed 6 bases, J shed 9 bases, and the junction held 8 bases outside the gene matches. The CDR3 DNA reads TGCGCCAGCAGTGCTAGCGGGGGGGCCGGGAGGGAGCTGTTTTTT. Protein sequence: CASSASGGAGRELFF.

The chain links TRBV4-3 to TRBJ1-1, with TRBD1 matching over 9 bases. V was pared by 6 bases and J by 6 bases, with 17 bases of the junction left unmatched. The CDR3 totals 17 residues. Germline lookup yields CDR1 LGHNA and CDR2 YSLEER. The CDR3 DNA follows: TGCGCCAGCAGAATTAGACAGGGGGTTGGCTTAGGCGCTGAAGCTTTCTTT. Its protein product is CASRIRQGVGLGAEAFF.